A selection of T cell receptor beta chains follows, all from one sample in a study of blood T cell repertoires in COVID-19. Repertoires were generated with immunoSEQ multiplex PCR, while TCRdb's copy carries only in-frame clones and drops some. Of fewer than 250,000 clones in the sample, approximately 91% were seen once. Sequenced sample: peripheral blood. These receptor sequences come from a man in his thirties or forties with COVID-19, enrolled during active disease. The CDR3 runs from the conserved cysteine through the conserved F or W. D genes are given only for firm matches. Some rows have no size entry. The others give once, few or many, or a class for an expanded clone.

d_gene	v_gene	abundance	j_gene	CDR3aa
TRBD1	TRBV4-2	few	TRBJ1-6	CASSRDRASPLHF
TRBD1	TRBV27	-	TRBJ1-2	CASSRQGAYGYTF
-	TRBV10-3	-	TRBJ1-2	CAISSGGSFYGYTF
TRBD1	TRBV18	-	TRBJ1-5	CASSPGTGGAYQPQHF
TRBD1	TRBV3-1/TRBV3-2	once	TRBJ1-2	CASSQAGTEPGYTF
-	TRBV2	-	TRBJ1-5	CASSVGTTQGSPQHF
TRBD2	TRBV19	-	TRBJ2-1	CASSSGTSGGPYNEQFF
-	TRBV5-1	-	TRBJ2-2	CASSFYSSVPGELFF
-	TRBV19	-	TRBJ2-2	CASKFTGPNTGELFF
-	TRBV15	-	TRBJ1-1	CATSRAVWPHGNTEAFF
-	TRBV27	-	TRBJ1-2	CASSLIRHGLNYGYTF
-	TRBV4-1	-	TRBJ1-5	CASSQGHSNQPQHF
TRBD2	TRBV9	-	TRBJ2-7	CASSMGPLAGGYEQYF
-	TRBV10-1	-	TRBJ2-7	CASSEPQSPYEQYF
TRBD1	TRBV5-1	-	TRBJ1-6	CASSHTGGLYNSPLHF
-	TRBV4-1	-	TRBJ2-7	CASSQVAGGPYEQYF
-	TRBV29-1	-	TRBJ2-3	CSAEGGHKGTDTQYF
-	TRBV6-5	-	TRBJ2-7	CATFATVDSDEQYF
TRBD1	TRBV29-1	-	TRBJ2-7	CSVDDGTGGYEQYF
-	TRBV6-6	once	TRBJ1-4	CASSYRVGASGEKLFF
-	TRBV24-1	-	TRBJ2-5	CATSAPSATGQETQYF
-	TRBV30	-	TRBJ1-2	CAWRLSNYGYTF
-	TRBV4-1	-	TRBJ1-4	CASSQLGIAREKLFF
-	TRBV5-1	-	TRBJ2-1	CASSFWGLTNEQFF
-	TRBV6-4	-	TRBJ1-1	CASSGEAGTEAFF
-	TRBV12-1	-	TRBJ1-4	CASSSPGQTNEKLFF
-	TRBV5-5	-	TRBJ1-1	CASSIAGTEAFF
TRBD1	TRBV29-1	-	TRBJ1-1	CSVGRQGGTEAFF
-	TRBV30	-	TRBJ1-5	CAWIADQPQHF
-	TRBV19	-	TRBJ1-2	CASGASRGNGYTF
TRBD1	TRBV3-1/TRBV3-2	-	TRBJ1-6	CASSQVSWGQYNSPLHF
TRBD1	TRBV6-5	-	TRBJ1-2	CASSTRQGGGYTF
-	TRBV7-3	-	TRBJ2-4	CASSLGGISREGEAKNIQYF
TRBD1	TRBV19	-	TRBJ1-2	CASSAGQGYGYTF
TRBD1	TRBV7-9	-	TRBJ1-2	CASSPGQRDGYTF
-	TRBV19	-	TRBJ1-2	CASSPGGGRGYGYTF
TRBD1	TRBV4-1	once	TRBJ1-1	CASSQVGQGNTEAFF